Many counts were recorded for the clone carrying this T cell receptor beta chain. Antigen unknown. The sample comes from a study of T cells in Graves' hyperthyroidism and ophthalmopathy. TCR beta CDR3 regions were amplified from RNA transcripts. HTBI primers were employed in a first-round RT-PCR of the TCR CDR3. TCRdb itself ran the multiplex PCR reads through MiXCR, one entry per CDR3 protein. The table lists about 300,000 distinct CDR3 sequences, around 15% of them singletons. Among the patients, aged 18 to 65, hyperthyroidism was newly diagnosed and had lasted under 2 months. Regarding the study as a whole: Progression to ophthalmopathy was predicted a median of 6.5 months early. From stable hyperthyroidism, ophthalmopathy was set apart by a 13 V-J model.

The sequencing sample was made of blood. The sequence came from a middle-aged woman with Graves' hyperthyroidism.

The CDR3 DNA sequence: TGTGCCATCGGAGGGGACGGGTATGGCTACACCTTC. Residues: CAIGGDGYGYTF. V is TRBV10-3 and J is TRBJ1-2, with D possibly matching TRBD1 (5 bases). The germline V gene encodes CDR1 ENHRY and CDR2 SYGVKD. The CDR3 is made up of 12 amino acids. The V and J ends lost 8 bases and 5 bases respectively, with 12 bases between them.